This T cell receptor beta chain was sequenced during a study of PD-L1 blockade in urothelial cancer. Time point: pretreatment peripheral blood. Profiling relied on immunoSEQ multiplex PCR, and the TCRdb table lists in-frame clones only, not all of them. The sample has 84,000 or so clones, over 75% seen once. The source was PBMCs, collected around atezolizumab (anti-PD-L1) treatment. The TCR sequence derives from a man between 60 and 75 years old with urothelial cancer.

The DNA for the CDR3 is TGTGCCAGCAGCGTAGGGCGAGGAGATACGCAGTATTTT. Translation gives CASSVGRGDTQYF. The chain has TRBV9 and TRBJ2-3; no definite D call. The V end was cut by 0 bases, the J end by 5 bases, with 7 bases between. The length of the CDR3 is 13 residues. The V gene's germline CDR1 is SGDLS and CDR2 YYNGEE. The complete variable domain, with remaining parts taken from reference TRBV9 and TRBJ2-3, reads DSGVTQTPKHLITATGQRVTLRCSPRSGDLSVYWYQQSLDQGLQFLIQYYNGEERAKGNILERFSAQQFPDLHSELNLSSLELGDSALYFCASSVGRGDTQYFGPGTRLTVL.